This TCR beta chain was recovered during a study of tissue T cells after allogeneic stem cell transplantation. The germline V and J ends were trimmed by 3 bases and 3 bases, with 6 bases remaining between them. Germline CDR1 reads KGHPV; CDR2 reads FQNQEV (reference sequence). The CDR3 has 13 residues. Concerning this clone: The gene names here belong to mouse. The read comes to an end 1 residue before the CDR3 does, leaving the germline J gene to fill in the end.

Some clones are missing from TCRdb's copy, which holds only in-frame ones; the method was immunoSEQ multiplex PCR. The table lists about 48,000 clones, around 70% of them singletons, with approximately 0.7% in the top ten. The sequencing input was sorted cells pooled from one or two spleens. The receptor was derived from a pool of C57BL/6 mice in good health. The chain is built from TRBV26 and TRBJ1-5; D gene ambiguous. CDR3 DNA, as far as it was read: TGTGCCAGCAGTCTAGGGTTCAACCAGGCTCCGCTT. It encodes CASSLGFNQAPL. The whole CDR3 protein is CASSLGFNQAPLF. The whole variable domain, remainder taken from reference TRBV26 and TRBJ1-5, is NSKVIQTPRYLVKGQGQKAKMRCIPEKGHPVVFWYQQNKNNEFKFLINFQNQEVLQQIDMTEKRFSAECPSNSPCSLEIQSSEAGDSALYLCASSLGFNQAPLFGEGTRLSVL.